This T cell receptor (beta chain) was profiled in a study of cytomegalovirus exposure and HLA in healthy donors. 60 Vbeta and 13 Jbeta primers were used in PCR. Profiled with immunoSEQ multiplex PCR; TCRdb holds only in-frame clones, not every one. Here the sample spans 150,000 to 200,000 clones, around 82% being singletons. Germline V gene sequence: CDR1 LNHNV, CDR2 YYDKDF (reference sequence). The CDR3 runs to 14 residues. V was cut by 1 base and J by 7 bases, with 11 bases left in between. The rearrangement joins TRBV15 to TRBJ1-5; possibly TRBD1 for D (6 bases). This clonotype was obtained from a man aged 18 to 29 in good health and CMV-seronegative. Sequences were obtained from PBMCs. CDR3 residues: CATSRGGGRQPQHF. In DNA form, the CDR3 reads TGTGCCACCAGCAGAGGTGGGGGCCGGCAGCCCCAGCATTTT.